Each of the 21 T cell receptor beta chains below was sequenced from the same sample in a study of T cells in Graves' hyperthyroidism and ophthalmopathy. Template material for amplifying TCR beta CDR3 regions consisted of RNA transcripts. TCR CDR3 underwent first-round RT-PCR with the HTBI primer set. TCRdb reprocessed the multiplex PCR reads via MiXCR and lists one record per CDR3 protein. The data show around 350,000 distinct CDR3 sequences, roughly 17% seen once. Sequences were obtained from blood. Receptors originate from a woman aged 25 to 39 with Graves' hyperthyroidism that later progressed to Graves' ophthalmopathy.

The chain joins TRBV18 to TRBJ2-3; no clear D. V was cut by 3 bases and J by 0 bases, with 10 bases left in between. The CDR3 is 15 residues long. Germline V lookup: CDR1 KGHSH, CDR2 LQKENI. CDR3 loop: CASSPDFTSTDTQYF. CDR3 in DNA: TGTGCCAGCTCACCTGACTTCACTAGCACAGATACGCAGTATTTT.

This clonotype was seen at least ten times. The chain couples TRBV10-1 to TRBJ2-3; TRBD2 aligns across 9 bases. Germline CDR1 reads WNHNN; CDR2 reads SYGVQD (reference sequence). This CDR3 is 15 amino acids long. After removal of 7 bases from V and 4 bases from J, the junction contained 9 bases not matched to a gene. The CDR3 DNA sequence: TGCGCCAGCAAGGGCCAGCGGGAGGTGTCAGATACGCAGTATTTT. Translated: CASKGQREVSDTQYF.

At least ten counts were recorded for this clonotype. V gene TRBV6-1 combines with J gene TRBJ2-7, with TRBD1 matching 8 bases. CDR3 size: 14 residues. Unmatched junction bases numbered 9, after V lost 7 bases and J lost 4 bases. From germline, CDR1 is MNHNS and CDR2 SASEGT. The chain's CDR3 is CASKWGQVRYEQYF. The CDR3 nucleotides read TGTGCCAGCAAATGGGGACAGGTTCGATACGAGCAGTACTTC.

There are many counts of this clonotype. This CDR3 is CASSRLAGAGGETQYF. The CDR3 DNA follows: TGTGCCAGCAGCAGACTAGCGGGGGCAGGTGGAGAGACCCAGTACTTC. V gene TRBV7-6 combines with J gene TRBJ2-5, with 12 bases matching TRBD2. This CDR3 has 16 residues. V shed 5 bases, J shed 4 bases, and the junction held 8 bases outside the gene matches. From germline, CDR1 is SGHVS and CDR2 FNYEAQ.

This clonotype has ten or more counts. This chain uses TRBV10-3 with TRBJ2-5; weak D call: TRBD2 (6 bases). This CDR3 has 13 amino acids. V lost 2 bases and J 2 bases, leaving 6 bases between the germline ends. CDR1 is ENHRY, CDR2 SYGVKD, per germline. This chain's CDR3 is CAISERGQETQYF. DNA of the CDR3: TGTGCCATCAGTGAGCGGGGGCAAGAGACCCAGTACTTC.

J is TRBJ2-7 and V is TRBV5-5; D is undetermined. The CDR3 contains 12 residues. Germline V gene data show CDR1 as SGHKS and CDR2 as YYEKEE (reference sequence). The V gene lost 2 bases and the J gene lost 5 bases, with 8 bases spanning the gap. In DNA form, the CDR3 reads TGTGCCAGCAGCTTTGGTGGTCACGAGCAGTACTTC. It encodes CASSFGGHEQYF. The full variable domain, with the rest looked up from reference TRBV5-5 and TRBJ2-7, is DAGVTQSPTHLIKTRGQQVTLRCSPISGHKSVSWYQQVLGQGPQFIFQYYEKEERGRGNFPDRFSARQFPNYSSELNVNALLLGDSALYLCASSFGGHEQYFGPGTRLTVT.

The chain joins TRBV4-1 to TRBJ2-4; the match to TRBD1 covers 9 bases. The CDR3 runs 17 residues. Unmatched junction bases numbered 4, after V lost 1 base and J lost 0 bases. Germline V CDR1 and CDR2: MGHRA, YSYEKL. Here the CDR3 DNA reads TGCGCCAGCAGCCAAGTGTACAGGGGGCGAGCCAAAAACATTCAGTACTTC. It is translated as CASSQVYRGRAKNIQYF.

This clonotype was recorded many times. In nucleotides, the CDR3 is TGTGCCAGCAGCTTAGGGACAGGGGTGAATTCACCCCTCCACTTT. It is translated as CASSLGTGVNSPLHF. The chain links TRBV7-2 to TRBJ1-6, with 9 bases aligning to TRBD1. The CDR3 runs to 15 residues. The V segment lost 1 base and the J segment 7 bases; nucleotides outside the gene matches: 2. CDR1 is SGHTA and CDR2 is FQGNSA in the germline V gene.

This clonotype was observed at least ten times. This rearrangement joins TRBV27 to TRBJ2-1; 8 bases agree with TRBD1. This CDR3 region has 19 residues. From germline, CDR1 is MNHEY and CDR2 SMNVEV (reference sequence). The J segment lost 6 bases and the V segment lost 5 bases, leaving 21 bases of the junction unmatched. The CDR3 is CASSHLRGQVSPEANEQFF. CDR3 nucleotides: TGTGCCAGCAGTCACCTACGGGGACAGGTCTCTCCGGAAGCCAATGAGCAGTTCTTC.

This clonotype has only a few counts. The J gene is TRBJ1-2, the V gene TRBV28; D might be TRBD1 (5 bases). Per the germline V gene, CDR1 is MDHEN and CDR2 is SYDVKM. CDR3 length: 15 amino acids. V was cut by 4 bases and J by 4 bases, with 16 bases left in between. CDR3 protein: CASSYAWGSSYGYTF. In DNA, the CDR3 is TGTGCCAGCAGTTATGCGTGGGGCAGCTCCTATGGCTACACCTTC.

This clonotype was seen at least ten times. The genes are TRBV5-5 and TRBJ1-5, with TRBD1 matching over 7 bases. V lost 4 bases and J lost 2; bases outside the gene matches: 12. The CDR3 has 17 amino acids. Germline CDR1 reads SGHKS; CDR2 reads YYEKEE (reference sequence). CDR3 sequence reads: CASSPVSTGQGNQPQHF. As DNA, the CDR3 is TGTGCCAGCAGCCCAGTTTCGACAGGGCAAGGCAATCAGCCCCAGCATTTT.

This clonotype occurred many times. V gene TRBV11-2 combines with J gene TRBJ2-7; D uncertain. CDR1 and CDR2 (germline): SGHAT, FQNNGV. Trimming stripped 8 bases from V and 0 bases from J, with 11 bases between. The CDR3 is 13 amino acids. The CDR3 is CASVPPSSYEQYF. Written as DNA, the CDR3 is TGTGCCAGCGTCCCTCCTAGCTCCTACGAGCAGTACTTC.

This clonotype was picked up many times. CDR3: CSAREDVGDTQYF. The DNA of the CDR3 is TGCAGTGCTAGAGAGGACGTCGGAGATACGCAGTATTTT. V gene TRBV20-1 combines with J gene TRBJ2-3; D ambiguous. The germline V and J ends were trimmed by 0 bases and 5 bases, with 9 bases remaining between them. The CDR3 totals 13 residues. Germline CDR1 and CDR2: DFQATT and SNEGSKA (reference sequence).

V and J are TRBV5-5 and TRBJ1-5, with TRBD1 as a possible D gene (6 bases). V shed 0 bases and J shed 6 bases, with 13 bases lying between them. CDR3 length: 15 amino acids. Germline V gene lookup returns CDR1 SGHKS and CDR2 YYEKEE (reference sequence). CDR3 nucleotide sequence: TGTGCCAGCAGCTTGGACAGGGCTCTTGGTCAGCCCCAGCATTTT. Its protein is CASSLDRALGQPQHF. Full variable domain (rest looked up from reference TRBV5-5 and TRBJ1-5): DAGVTQSPTHLIKTRGQQVTLRCSPISGHKSVSWYQQVLGQGPQFIFQYYEKEERGRGNFPDRFSARQFPNYSSELNVNALLLGDSALYLCASSLDRALGQPQHFGDGTRLSIL.

The rearrangement joins TRBV7-9 to TRBJ2-1; tentative D call: TRBD2 (6 bases). The CDR3 totals 16 residues. From germline, CDR1 is SEHNR and CDR2 FQNEAQ (reference sequence). V was clipped by 5 bases and J by 2 bases, with 16 bases between them. Here the CDR3 DNA reads TGTGCCAGCAGCCACACCTTAGGAGGGGCCTACAATGAGCAGTTCTTC. Amino acid sequence: CASSHTLGGAYNEQFF.

This clonotype has at least ten counts. This rearrangement joins TRBV5-1 to TRBJ2-1; D possibly uses TRBD1 or TRBD2 (5 bases each). CDR1 is SGHRS and CDR2 is YFSETQ in the germline V gene. CDR3 length equals 13 residues. Trimming took off 7 bases at V and 4 bases at J, with 12 bases between the two ends. Written as DNA, the CDR3 is TGCGCCAGCTCCGGGGACGGTTACAATGAGCAGTTCTTC. It yields the protein CASSGDGYNEQFF.

The J gene is TRBJ1-4, the V gene TRBV7-9; the D gene is possibly TRBD1 (6 bases). The CDR3 extends over 16 amino acids. The V gene lost 2 bases and the J gene lost 0 bases, with 10 bases spanning the gap. Germline V gene lookup returns CDR1 SEHNR and CDR2 FQNEAQ (reference sequence). CDR3 sequence (DNA): TGTGCCAGCAGCTTAAGGGGGGGGGCAACTAATGAAAAACTGTTTTTT. The encoded protein is CASSLRGGATNEKLFF. Based on the CDR3 plus reference TRBV7-9 and TRBJ1-4, the full variable domain is DTGVSQNPRHKITKRGQNVTFRCDPISEHNRLYWYRQTLGQGPEFLTYFQNEAQLEKSRLLSDRFSAERPKGSFSTLEIQRTEQGDSAMYLCASSLRGGATNEKLFFGSGTQLSVL.

As regards this clonotype: A clone one base away is much larger, so this may be a read error. The chain carries TRBV6-1 and TRBJ1-1, with a weak D call TRBD1 (5 bases). CDR3 length: 14 amino acids. Germline V gives CDR1 MNHNS, CDR2 SASEGT. The CDR3 protein is CVSTPGTVNTEAFF. DNA for the CDR3: TGTGTCAGCACCCCCGGGACGGTGAACACTGAAGCTTTCTTT.

This clonotype has a count of ten or more. The CDR3 nucleotides are TGTGCCAGCAGTTTATGGGAGGGAGCGGCCAAAAACATTCAGTACTTC. Translation gives CASSLWEGAAKNIQYF. This chain joins TRBV27 and TRBJ2-4; 7 bases agree with TRBD2. CDR1 is MNHEY and CDR2 is SMNVEV in the germline V gene (reference sequence). Trimming took 1 base from V and 1 from J; bases not matched to a gene: 4. The CDR3 contains 16 residues.

The chain carries TRBV7-9 and TRBJ2-2; D is uncertain. V dropped 3 bases and J dropped 1 base, with 3 bases sitting between them. CDR1 and CDR2 (germline): SEHNR, FQNEAQ (reference sequence). The CDR3 runs 13 residues. CDR3 sequence: CASSLENTGELFF. The CDR3 DNA reads TGTGCCAGCAGCTTGGAGAACACCGGGGAGCTGTTTTTT.

This clonotype showed up many times. V gene TRBV28 combines with J gene TRBJ1-1, with TRBD1 matching over 9 bases. Germline CDR1 MDHEN, CDR2 SYDVKM. The CDR3 sequence is 18 residues long. Losses at the gene ends were 6 bases for V and 4 bases for J; bases not matched to a gene: 18. CDR3 coding DNA: TGTGCCAGCAGCCGTTCGGACAGGGGTAGTTTTTTCGGCACTGAAGCTTTCTTT. Its protein is CASSRSDRGSFFGTEAFF.